This TCR beta chain was sequenced in a study of naive and memory T cell subsets. The CDR3 totals 14 residues. CDR1 and CDR2 from the germline V gene are SGHDT and YYEEEE. V lost 2 bases to trimming and J lost 6 bases; unmatched junction nucleotides: 5. A few counts support this clonotype. Both TRBC1 and TRBC2 were covered by a beta constant-region primer of two equimolar oligonucleotides. Using its own MiXCR run on the UMI-ligation and nested PCR reads, TCRdb lists one record per CDR3 protein. The repertoire holds 140,000 to 150,000 distinct CDR3 sequences, with around 15% as singletons. The chain recombines TRBV5-6 with TRBJ1-1, with TRBD1 identical over 9 bases. Sequencing was carried out using naive CD4+ T cells from blood. The sequence was collected from a human donor in good health. The CDR3 DNA reads as TGTGCCAGCAGCTTTTTACAGGGGGCCGCTGAAGCTTTCTTT. Translation: CASSFLQGAAEAFF.